This T cell receptor (beta chain) came from a study of OX40 agonist ivuxolimab in advanced cancers. Overall study context: Ivuxolimab is an agonistic anti-OX40 (CD134) antibody, and patients were treated with it. Males comprised about 78% of the group, whose mean age was about 61 years (range 23 to 79).

On this clone: Its specificity is unknown.

Sequencing was performed with immunoSEQ multiplex PCR; in TCRdb, only in-frame clones are kept and a portion is missing. The table has tens of thousands of clones, more than 65% seen once; the top ten hold less than 4.5%. Baseline, cycle 4 day 1, and cycle 7 day 1 were the blood sampling points. The V end was cut by 3 bases, the J end by 7 bases, with 10 bases between. This CDR3 is 14 amino acids long. The germline V gene encodes CDR1 SGHAT and CDR2 FQNNGV. The study's findings and limits: The specificity for antigen of the expanded peripheral T cells was not determined.

The TCR comes from an adult with an advanced solid tumor such as melanoma, head and neck, liver or kidney cancer. This chain connects TRBV11-2 to TRBJ1-6, with a weak D call TRBD1 (5 bases). The source material was CD4+ or CD8+ T cells sorted from blood, sampled in a trial of the OX40 agonist ivuxolimab. The CDR3 DNA is TGTGCCAGCAGCTTTGAAGGGGCAAATTCACCCCTCCACTTT. Protein: CASSFEGANSPLHF.